Below are 8 T cell receptor beta chains sequenced from a single sample in a study of blood T cell repertoires in COVID-19 (dated by TCRdb to about 2020). Preparation of the library involved the immunoSEQ multiplex PCR assay. Here the immuneACCESS table is served through TCRdb, limited to in-frame sequences with V and J called. Missing clones are a known gap in these copies; in checked studies unresolved V genes cover under half, and the rest lacks a known reason. For this sample there are some 83,000 clones; about 91% appear just once. The ten top clones hold 0.35% to 0.5% of the sample. The sample comprised peripheral blood. The receptors come from a man aged 60 to 75 with acute or convalescent COVID-19.

The genes are TRBV24-1 and TRBJ2-6; D is possibly TRBD1 (6 bases). V was trimmed by 3 bases and J by 4 bases, leaving 12 bases between them. CDR3 length: 16 amino acids. Germline lookup yields CDR1 KGHDR and CDR2 SFDVKD. This CDR3 is CATSDTTGSGANVLTF. CDR3 bases: TGTGCCACCAGTGATACAACAGGGTCCGGGGCCAACGTCCTGACTTTC.

This clone has just one count. J is TRBJ2-5 and V is TRBV28; TRBD2 aligns across 13 bases. Germline V lookup: CDR1 MDHEN, CDR2 SYDVKM. Unmatched junction bases numbered 19, after V lost 6 bases and J lost 6 bases. This CDR3 contains 19 residues. DNA of the CDR3: TGTGCCAGCAGCCCATCGGGACTAGCGGGGCCCGGGAGGCAACAGACCCAGTACTTC. It encodes CASSPSGLAGPGRQQTQYF.

This sequence joins TRBV15 and TRBJ2-1; 12 bases agree with TRBD2. In germline, CDR1 is LNHNV, CDR2 YYDKDF (reference sequence). The CDR3 length is 21 residues. Unmatched junction bases numbered 28, after V lost 5 bases and J lost 11 bases. The CDR3 DNA follows: TGTGCCACCAGCGCGCTGACTGGACTAGCGGGAAGCGCCGGGGCCCTAAATCAGCAGTTCTTC. It translates to CATSALTGLAGSAGALNQQFF.

This clone was seen more than once but under ten times. The chain carries TRBV7-9 and TRBJ2-4, with D hard to call. Germline values: CDR1 SEHNR, CDR2 FQNEAQ (reference sequence). Trimming cost V 4 bases and J 8 bases, with 6 bases left between them. CDR3 length: 11 residues. The CDR3 DNA follows: TGTGCCAGCAGCTCCTTTGACATTCAGTACTTC. This gives the protein CASSSFDIQYF. The whole variable domain, remainder taken from reference TRBV7-9 and TRBJ2-4, is DTGVSQNPRHKITKRGQNVTFRCDPISEHNRLYWYRQTLGQGPEFLTYFQNEAQLEKSRLLSDRFSAERPKGSFSTLEIQRTEQGDSAMYLCASSSFDIQYFGAGTRLSVL.

The J gene is TRBJ2-1, the V gene TRBV6-4; TRBD1 might be the D (5 bases). The V end lost 4 bases, the J end lost 7 bases, and 11 bases lay between the germline ends. The CDR3 is made up of 13 amino acids. Germline V gene lookup returns CDR1 MRHNA and CDR2 SNTAGT. The CDR3 reads CASSATRANEQFF. Written as DNA, the CDR3 is TGTGCCAGCAGTGCAACCAGGGCGAATGAGCAGTTCTTC.

V gene TRBV30 combines with J gene TRBJ2-7; D is possibly TRBD2 (6 bases). The CDR3 extends over 17 amino acids. V lost 3 bases to trimming and J lost 4 bases, with 25 bases between them. Looked up from germline, CDR1 is GTSNPN and CDR2 is SVGIG (reference sequence). As DNA, the CDR3 is TGTGCCTGGAGGGAGAGGCGGGGACCTGAAAGAAGGTACGAGCAGTACTTC. Translated: CAWRERRGPERRYEQYF.

The rearrangement links TRBV5-1 to TRBJ1-3; 7 positions agree with TRBD1. After removal of 0 bases from V and 0 bases from J, the junction contained 9 bases not matched to a gene. Germline CDR1 and CDR2: SGHRS and YFSETQ. The CDR3 has 18 amino acids. The CDR3 sequence: CASSLGGQLTFSGNTIYF. CDR3 sequence (DNA): TGCGCCAGCAGCTTGGGGGGACAGCTTACTTTCTCTGGAAACACCATATATTTT.

The table lists this clone with a count of one. The chain recombines TRBV12-3 or TRBV12-4 with TRBJ2-5, with D possibly matching TRBD2 (6 bases). The CDR3 length is 13 residues. The V and J ends lost 2 bases and 4 bases respectively, with 8 bases between them. The DNA of the CDR3 is TGTGCCAGCAGTTTACTAGCGCGAGAGACCCAGTACTTC. This sequence encodes CASSLLARETQYF.